The 20 T cell receptor beta chains given below trace back to one sample, sequenced in a study of radiotherapy plus CTLA-4 blockade in lung cancer. The assay was immunoSEQ multiplex PCR, and TCRdb's table has in-frame clones only and misses some. The sample records tens of thousands of clones, 77% being singletons. Here the sequenced sample was peripheral blood, taken from a patient treated with radiotherapy plus ipilimumab. The receptors originated from a human donor with non-small cell lung cancer who had a partial response to radiotherapy plus ipilimumab.

The rearrangement links TRBV2 to TRBJ1-2; no clear D gene. The germline V and J ends were trimmed by 10 bases and 3 bases, with 12 bases remaining between them. Germline V lookup: CDR1 SNHLY, CDR2 FYNNEI. CDR3 size: 12 residues. This CDR3 reads CAKARVDYGYTF. DNA of the CDR3: TGTGCCAAAGCTCGGGTAGACTATGGCTACACCTTC.

The CDR3 coding sequence is TGCGCCAGCAGCCAAGATCGGTCAGGGGGCGCGCCCCAGCATTTT. Its protein product is CASSQDRSGGAPQHF. The chain has TRBV4-1 and TRBJ1-5, with TRBD1 identical over 8 bases. CDR1 is MGHRA and CDR2 is YSYEKL in the germline V gene. This CDR3 spans 15 amino acids. V dropped 0 bases and J dropped 9; count of bases not matched to a gene: 7.

This chain links TRBV15 with TRBJ2-1, with a tentative D call TRBD1 (6 bases). This CDR3 has 18 amino acids. From germline, CDR1 is LNHNV and CDR2 YYDKDF (reference sequence). V was cut by 1 base and J by 3 bases, with 19 bases left in between. The CDR3 bases are TGTGCCACCAGCAGAGTCGGCAGGGGAAAAGGGTTCTACAATGAGCAGTTCTTC. Translated, it gives CATSRVGRGKGFYNEQFF. The variable domain in full, completed from reference TRBV15 and TRBJ2-1, reads DAMVIQNPRYQVTQFGKPVTLSCSQTLNHNVMYWYQQKSSQAPKLLFHYYDKDFNNEADTPDNFQSRRPNTSFCFLDIRSPGLGDTAMYLCATSRVGRGKGFYNEQFFGPGTRLTVL.

This clone was recorded only once. The V gene is TRBV29-1, the J gene TRBJ2-1; the D gene is possibly TRBD2 (5 bases). From germline, CDR1 is SQVTM and CDR2 ANQGSEA. V was clipped by 4 bases and J by 3 bases, with 10 bases between them. The CDR3 covers 13 residues. CDR3 loop: CSVVGLVYNEQFF. CDR3 sequence (DNA): TGCAGCGTTGTAGGACTCGTCTACAATGAGCAGTTCTTC.

This clone was observed a few times. In nucleotides, the CDR3 is TGTGCCAGCAGCCAAGTCTCGACTAGCGGGGGGACAGATACGCAGTATTTT. Protein sequence: CASSQVSTSGGTDTQYF. This sequence joins TRBV14 and TRBJ2-3; 13 bases map to TRBD2. The trim removed 1 base at V and 3 bases at J, leaving 4 bases unmatched. The CDR3 length is 17 residues. Germline-derived CDR1 and CDR2 are SGHDN and FVKESK.

V and J are TRBV30 and TRBJ1-4; D might be TRBD1 (5 bases). The germline V gene has CDR1 GTSNPN and CDR2 SVGIG (reference sequence). V was trimmed by 0 bases and J by 7 bases, leaving 12 bases between them. The CDR3 is 14 residues long. The CDR3: CAWSVPPGLEKLFF. CDR3 bases: TGTGCCTGGAGTGTACCACCAGGGCTTGAAAAACTGTTTTTT. Looking up the rest from reference TRBV30 and TRBJ1-4 gives the full variable domain: SQTIHQWPATLVQPVGSPLSLECTVEGTSNPNLYWYRQAAGRGLQLLFYSVGIGQISSEVPQNLSASRPQDRQFILSSKKLLLSDSGFYLCAWSVPPGLEKLFFGSGTQLSVL.

The count of this clone is one. This chain joins TRBV2 and TRBJ2-3, with 7 bases that match TRBD2. J was trimmed by 3 bases and V by 3 bases; bases with no gene match: 15. Germline-derived CDR1 and CDR2 are SNHLY and FYNNEI. The CDR3 runs 18 residues. CDR3 sequence (DNA): TGTGCCAGCAGTGATGGGACCTTAACGGGGAGGGAGACAGATACGCAGTATTTT. It codes for CASSDGTLTGRETDTQYF. Together with reference TRBV2 and TRBJ2-3, the CDR3 gives the full variable domain: EPEVTQTPSHQVTQMGQEVILRCVPISNHLYFYWYRQILGQKVEFLVSFYNNEISEKSEIFDDQFSVERPDGSNFTLKIRSTKLEDSAMYFCASSDGTLTGRETDTQYFGPGTRLTVL.

This chain connects TRBV5-6 to TRBJ2-5; D ambiguous. The DNA end is a closer match to TRBJ2-7, so the J assignment may be wrong. CDR3 length: 16 amino acids. Germline V gene sequence: CDR1 SGHDT, CDR2 YYEEEE. The chain's CDR3 is CASSLGRVVVPYEQYF. In nucleotides, the CDR3 is TGTGCCAGCAGCTTGGGTCGGGTCGTGGTCCCCTACGAGCAGTACTTC.

This chain joins TRBV7-6 and TRBJ2-3; no definite D call. V lost 2 bases and J lost 0, with 12 bases in between. The V gene's germline CDR1 is SGHVS and CDR2 FNYEAQ. The CDR3 runs 16 residues. This chain's CDR3 is CASSLTVLSSTDTQYF. In DNA, the CDR3 is TGTGCCAGCAGCTTAACAGTCCTATCTAGCACAGATACGCAGTATTTT.

The sample holds one count of this clone. CDR3: CASSSEGAGPEAFF. CDR3 DNA sequence: TGTGCCAGCAGCTCTGAGGGGGCAGGGCCTGAAGCTTTCTTT. The genes are TRBV5-4 and TRBJ1-1; 7 nucleotides align to TRBD1. The V and J ends lost 3 bases and 6 bases, in that order; junction bases with no gene match: 8. The CDR3 covers 14 residues. Germline lookup yields CDR1 SGHNT and CDR2 YYREEE (reference sequence).

The chain carries TRBV5-1 and TRBJ2-2; 11 positions agree with TRBD1. Germline V gene sequence: CDR1 SGHRS, CDR2 YFSETQ. This CDR3 comprises 16 residues. V lost 5 bases to trimming and J lost 2 bases; unmatched junction nucleotides: 5. The DNA of the CDR3 is TGCGCCAGCAGGTCCGGGACAGGGGGAAACACCGGGGAGCTGTTTTTT. Its protein is CASRSGTGGNTGELFF.

The chain is built from TRBV11-2 and TRBJ1-2, with TRBD1 identical over 7 bases. V gave up 5 bases and J gave up 3 bases; unmatched junction bases: 9. Germline CDR1 and CDR2: SGHAT and FQNNGV. The CDR3 is made up of 15 amino acids. The CDR3 bases are TGTGCCAGCAGCCCCACCCCCGGGACAGACTATGGCTACACCTTC. It translates to CASSPTPGTDYGYTF.

The chain combines TRBV5-1 with TRBJ1-1, with a tentative D call TRBD1 (5 bases). Germline-derived CDR1 and CDR2 are SGHRS and YFSETQ. V dropped 0 bases and J dropped 12 bases, with 18 bases sitting between them. The CDR3 contains 14 residues. CDR3 DNA: TGCGCCAGCAGCTTGGGGGAGGGCAGGGCAAAGACTTTCTTT. Its protein product is CASSLGEGRAKTFF.

This clone has a single count. The J gene is TRBJ2-2, the V gene TRBV28; TRBD2 matches at 12 bases. This CDR3 comprises 20 residues. The V segment lost 1 base and the J segment 4 bases; nucleotides outside the gene matches: 13. Germline V gene lookup returns CDR1 MDHEN and CDR2 SYDVKM. CDR3 nucleotide sequence: TGTGCCAGCAGTTTATACGCTAGCGGGGGGGCAAAGTCTGGCACCGGGGAGCTGTTTTTT. This encodes CASSLYASGGAKSGTGELFF.

This chain joins TRBV6-1 and TRBJ2-7; a possible D gene is TRBD1 (5 bases). The V gene's germline CDR1 is MNHNS and CDR2 SASEGT. The CDR3 loop spans 14 amino acids. V gave up 2 bases and J gave up 7 bases, with 15 bases separating them. CDR3: CASSEKGRAWEQYF. CDR3 bases: TGTGCCAGCAGTGAAAAAGGCAGGGCCTGGGAGCAGTACTTC.

Comments on this clone: Relative to the germline gene, one junction end is altered; a read error may explain this. The J gene is TRBJ2-4, the V gene TRBV7-2, with D possibly matching TRBD1 (5 bases). The CDR3 is made up of 12 amino acids. Per germline, CDR1 SGHTA and CDR2 FQGNSA. CDR3 sequence (DNA): TGTGCCAGCAGCCAAGGCCTCGGACATCTCCACTTC. Translating it yields CASSQGLGHLHF.

The chain employs TRBV9 and TRBJ2-7; 8 nucleotides match TRBD1. This CDR3 spans 14 amino acids. J was trimmed by 7 bases and V by 4 bases; bases with no gene match: 10. The germline CDR1 and CDR2 sequences are SGDLS and YYNGEE. CDR3 bases: TGTGCCAGCAGCCTGGACAGGGCCCCCGGGGAGCAGTACTTC. It yields the protein CASSLDRAPGEQYF.

The chain employs TRBV28 and TRBJ1-2; TRBD1 matches at 8 bases. Germline-derived CDR1 and CDR2 are MDHEN and SYDVKM. CDR3 size: 17 residues. J lost 4 bases, V lost 4 bases, and 14 bases had no gene match. CDR3 loop: CASSSLNSQGGGYGYTF. CDR3 bases: TGTGCCAGCAGTTCCCTAAACTCACAGGGGGGGGGCTATGGCTACACCTTC.

The rearrangement joins TRBV5-1 to TRBJ1-5, with 8 positions matching TRBD1. The CDR3 has 15 amino acids. V lost 4 bases to trimming and J lost 3 bases; unmatched junction nucleotides: 6. CDR1 and CDR2 (germline): SGHRS, YFSETQ. Written as DNA, the CDR3 is TGCGCCAGCAGCGCGGGGACAGGCATCAATCAGCCCCAGCATTTT. Protein sequence: CASSAGTGINQPQHF.

The chain has TRBV2 and TRBJ1-5; weak D call: TRBD1 (6 bases). Looked up from germline, CDR1 is SNHLY and CDR2 is FYNNEI. This CDR3 spans 15 amino acids. V gave up 7 bases and J gave up 6 bases, with 19 bases separating them. CDR3: CASTISRGESQPQHF. The CDR3 DNA reads TGTGCCAGCACGATCAGCAGGGGTGAAAGTCAGCCCCAGCATTTT. The variable domain in full, with the rest retrieved from reference TRBV2 and TRBJ1-5, is EPEVTQTPSHQVTQMGQEVILRCVPISNHLYFYWYRQILGQKVEFLVSFYNNEISEKSEIFDDQFSVERPDGSNFTLKIRSTKLEDSAMYFCASTISRGESQPQHFGDGTRLSIL.